This T cell receptor beta chain comes out of a study of blood T cells in healthy people across ages. With regard to this clonotype: What it binds is not known.

The CDR3 spans 15 residues. The V segment lost 5 bases and the J segment 8 bases; nucleotides outside the gene matches: 5. Germline CDR1 MNHEY, CDR2 SVGEGT. Then a second PCR, running about 6 to 12 cycles, was carried out with a sample-barcoded 5' primer and a J-beta primer mix. No fewer than 3 million CDR3-containing paired-end reads came from each sample. MiXCR, run by TCRdb on the 5' RACE reads, gives a single entry per CDR3 protein. The sample shows about 320,000 distinct CDR3 sequences, around 30% of them seen only once. Peripheral blood, ten milliliters per donor, was collected. Study-wide points: A strong correlation between TCR beta diversity and naive T cell percentage was seen. The recorded TCR beta diversity per million T cells decreased in a roughly linear manner with age.

This rearrangement joins TRBV6-2 or TRBV6-3 to TRBJ2-1; TRBD2 agrees at 14 bases. The sequenced sample was blood. This clonotype was sampled from a woman aged 70-85 years in good health. The CDR3, as DNA: TGTGCCAGCAGTGGGACTAGCGGGAGTGAGGATGAGCAGTTCTTC. This encodes CASSGTSGSEDEQFF.